This paragraph covers one T cell receptor beta chain sequence. No antigen is known for it. Per-base quality was not reported, and no clone a single base away is much larger than it. The CDR3 spans 15 residues, from the cysteine through the phenylalanine. Only the CDR3 portion is preserved as DNA: 45 bases, with reading frame beginning at the first base. V trim: 4 bases; J trim: 4 bases; unmatched bases: 8. CDR1 and CDR2 (SNHLY, FYNNEI) derive from the germline V gene. Participants in the prospective study were enrolled through a virtual design, were aged roughly 18 to 90 years, and lived in roughly 26 United States geographic areas. In the prospective study, participants were assigned to cohorts based on the clinical history participants reported in a screening survey and a study questionnaire. Recovered participants in ImmuneRACE Cohort 3 were defined by two consecutive negative NP/OP PCR tests, clearance by a healthcare professional, or resolution of symptoms. In the prospective study, mobile phlebotomists collected whole blood, serum and a nasopharyngeal or oropharyngeal swab from each participant. Prospective study participants could optionally give additional blood draws and questionnaires over a roughly two-month period. Before DNA extraction, blood samples from the prospective study were shipped at room temperature or frozen.

TCRbeta CDR3 regions were amplified from genomic DNA by means of the immunoSEQ Assay, a bias-controlled multiplex PCR. From the authors' description of their analysis: Nucleated cell counts per sample were estimated from amplification of reference gene primers within the assay. Sequence reads were collapsed and filtered to measure the absolute abundance of every unique TCRbeta CDR3 rearrangement. For each sample, productive Simpson clonality was calculated as the square root of Simpson's diversity index across productive rearrangements. TCRdb mirrors the immuneACCESS table, restricted to in-frame sequences. Some clones are absent from its copies; in checked studies, under half trace to an unresolved V gene, and the reason for the others is unknown. From that table come the V and J calls and clone size; the DNA was used to work out D and trimming. Counted in this sample were around 250,000 clones; 85% to 90% of them appeared once. The top ten clonotypes cover 1.6% of the sample.

The data belong to a study of blood T cell repertoires in COVID-19 (dated by TCRdb to the early 2020s). For context, the study as a whole: The collaborator samples originated in the United States, Italy and Spain and spanned the acute and convalescent phases of COVID-19. The sample metadata nearly always contained a de-identified subject ID, COVID-19 status, age in years and sex. The dataset comprised deeply sampled blood TCRbeta repertoires from subjects exposed to, actively infected with, or recovered from COVID-19. The prospective study material was composed of cDNA or gDNA derived from T cells, B-cell-depleted T cells, or PBMCs. The repertoires were made available in a free public database intended to serve as a resource for research on the immune response to SARS-CoV-2. Where available, HLA class I and class II types were taken from metadata supplied by the sample provider and were not determined by assay-based typing. The samples were drawn from two sources: the first 160 participants of the ongoing ImmuneRACE study, and 950 to 1,500 subjects contributed by 6 global collaborators.

Study-wide findings and limitations: The quantity of clinical and demographic metadata differed by source and by participant and was supplied without curation.

The chain was built from TRBV2 and TRBJ2-3; 7 middle bases align to TRBD2. The sequencing sample was made of PBMCs or T cells enriched from blood (not recorded which). The receptor was isolated from a woman aged 45-60 years who had recovered from COVID-19. The CDR3 in this case is CASSGMAGGADTQYF. The nucleotides read TGTGCCAGCAGTGGGATGGCTGGGGGGGCAGATACGCAGTATTTT. Reference TRBV2 and TRBJ2-3 genes cover what lies past the CDR3, so the full variable domain is EPEVTQTPSHQVTQMGQEVILRCVPISNHLYFYWYRQILGQKVEFLVSFYNNEISEKSEIFDDQFSVERPDGSNFTLKIRSTKLEDSAMYFCASSGMAGGADTQYFGPGTRLTVL.